This record looks at one T cell receptor (beta chain) sequence and its context. It lacks a known antigen. Per-base qualities were not stored, and no clone one base away is much larger. TCRbeta CDR3 regions were amplified from genomic DNA by means of the immunoSEQ Assay, a bias-controlled multiplex PCR. The published analysis was carried out like this. The number of nucleated cells in each sample was estimated by amplification of reference gene primers within the assay. To quantify the absolute abundance of each unique TCRbeta CDR3 rearrangement, sequence reads were collapsed and filtered. For each sample, productive Simpson clonality was calculated as the square root of Simpson's diversity index across productive rearrangements. Held by TCRdb, this immuneACCESS table contains in-frame sequences only and omits some clones. Under half of the omission traces to an unresolved V gene where checked; the cause of the rest is unknown. Clone size and V and J calls were adopted from that table, with D and trimming inferred from the DNA. The sample table shows roughly 330,000 clones, and around 87% are seen once. The leading ten clones occupy about 5.2% of the sample.

Participants in the prospective study were aged roughly 18 to 100 years, lived in 24 United States geographic areas, and enrolled through a virtual design. In the prospective study, cohorts were assigned on the basis of participant-reported clinical history obtained from a screening survey and a study questionnaire. Recovered participants in ImmuneRACE Cohort 3 were defined by two consecutive negative NP/OP PCR tests, clearance by a healthcare professional, or resolution of symptoms. In the prospective study, whole blood, serum and a nasopharyngeal or oropharyngeal swab were collected from each participant by mobile phlebotomists. Additional blood draws and questionnaires over an approximately two-month period could optionally be provided by prospective study participants. Before DNA extraction, blood samples from the prospective study were shipped at room temperature or frozen. The entry originates in a study of blood T cell repertoires in COVID-19 (dated by TCRdb to about 2020). Looking at the study overall: Collaborator samples came from the United States, Italy and Spain and covered acute and convalescent phases of COVID-19. The material from the prospective study consisted of cDNA or gDNA derived from T cells, B-cell-depleted T cells, or PBMCs. Deeply sampled blood TCRbeta repertoires from subjects exposed to, actively infected with, or recovered from COVID-19 were included in the dataset. A freely available public database, intended as a resource for researchers studying the immune response to SARS-CoV-2, is where the repertoires were released. The samples were drawn from the first 160 participants of the ongoing ImmuneRACE study and from 1,254 subjects provided by 6 global collaborators. Nearly every sample came with metadata listing a de-identified subject ID, COVID-19 status, age in years and sex. Where HLA class I and class II types were available, the types were taken from metadata supplied by the sample provider, not from assay-based typing.

V is cut by 4 bases and J by 6 bases, and the space between the germline ends is 15 bases. CDR1 is given as MNHEY and CDR2 as SVGAGI, both from the germline V gene. The CDR3 covers 15 residues, taking in both the cysteine and the phenylalanine. The retained sequence is limited to the CDR3, 45 bases, with the frame set at the first base. Study-wide conclusions, independent of this receptor: Clinical and demographic metadata were provided uncurated, with the amount varying by source and participant.

This receptor was identified in a woman under 40 who had recovered from COVID-19. This sequence uses TRBV6-5 and TRBJ2-2, with a weak D call of TRBD1 (6 bases match). Sequencing input: PBMCs or T cells enriched from blood (not recorded which). The CDR3 in this case is CASSSRNRVAGELFF. The DNA sequence reads TGTGCCAGCAGTTCCCGGAACAGGGTCGCCGGGGAGCTGTTTTTT.